The present TCR beta chain was sequenced within a study of cytomegalovirus exposure and HLA in healthy donors. PCR used 60 Vbeta primers and 13 Jbeta primers. Method: immunoSEQ multiplex PCR; TCRdb's copy keeps in-frame clones and lacks some. The sample records more than 85,000 clones, roughly three quarters being singletons. Notes on the study in general: Specificity of a few CMV-associated chains for CMV antigens was verified in vitro. Segments of the TCR beta V type were, in most cases, productive about 87% or about 30% of the time in an earlier analysis. Reports described diagnosis of cytomegalovirus status by the classifier as highly specific and sensitive.

Only one count was recorded for this clone. Its cognate antigen is unknown. This sequence was found in a middle-aged man in good health and CMV-seronegative. Sequencing was carried out using PBMCs.

The CDR3 is CASSNSYEQYF. The CDR3 DNA sequence: TGTGCCAGTAGTAACAGCTACGAGCAGTACTTC. The gene calls are TRBV19 and TRBJ2-7; D gene ambiguous. CDR3 size: 11 residues. Trimming removed 4 bases from V and 3 bases from J, with 4 bases in between. Germline assignment: CDR1 LNHDA and CDR2 SQIVND (reference sequence).